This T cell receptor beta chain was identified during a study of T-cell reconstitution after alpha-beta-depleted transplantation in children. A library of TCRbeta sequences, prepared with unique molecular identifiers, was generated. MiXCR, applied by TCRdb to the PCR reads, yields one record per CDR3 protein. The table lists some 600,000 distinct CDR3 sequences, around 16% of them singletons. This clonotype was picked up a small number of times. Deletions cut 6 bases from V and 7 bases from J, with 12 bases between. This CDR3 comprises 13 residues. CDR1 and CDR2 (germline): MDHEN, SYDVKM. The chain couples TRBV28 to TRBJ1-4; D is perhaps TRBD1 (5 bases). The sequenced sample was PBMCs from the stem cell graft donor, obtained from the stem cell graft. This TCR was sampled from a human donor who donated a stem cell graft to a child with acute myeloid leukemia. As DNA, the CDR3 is TGTGCCAGCAGCCCGGGACCGAGTGAAAAACTGTTTTTT. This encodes CASSPGPSEKLFF.